The source of this T cell receptor beta chain is a study of blood T cells in healthy people across ages. Per germline, CDR1 SGHRS and CDR2 YFSETQ. The CDR3 is 14 residues long. V was cut by 2 bases and J by 5 bases, with 13 bases left in between. On this clonotype: No antigen is known for it.

With a J-beta primer mix and a sample-barcoded 5' primer, a second PCR ran 7 to 11 cycles. Every cDNA molecule bore a tag from a template-switch adaptor containing 12 random nucleotides. Each of the samples gave a minimum of 2.5 million paired-end reads that contained CDR3. TCRdb redid the calling of the 5' RACE reads with MiXCR, one entry per CDR3 protein. The table has about 640,000 distinct CDR3 sequences, 58% seen once. Collection of roughly 9.6 milliliters of peripheral blood was performed for each donor. Findings of the study overall: Because donor CMV status was unknown, expanded clonotype changes were possibly confounded.

The chain uses TRBV5-1 and TRBJ1-1, with a weak D call TRBD1 (6 bases). The receptor's source is a man in his sixties in good health. The sample taken for sequencing was blood. CDR3 protein: CASSLTGRDTEAFF. CDR3 sequence (DNA): TGCGCCAGCAGCTTAACAGGGAGGGATACTGAAGCTTTCTTT.